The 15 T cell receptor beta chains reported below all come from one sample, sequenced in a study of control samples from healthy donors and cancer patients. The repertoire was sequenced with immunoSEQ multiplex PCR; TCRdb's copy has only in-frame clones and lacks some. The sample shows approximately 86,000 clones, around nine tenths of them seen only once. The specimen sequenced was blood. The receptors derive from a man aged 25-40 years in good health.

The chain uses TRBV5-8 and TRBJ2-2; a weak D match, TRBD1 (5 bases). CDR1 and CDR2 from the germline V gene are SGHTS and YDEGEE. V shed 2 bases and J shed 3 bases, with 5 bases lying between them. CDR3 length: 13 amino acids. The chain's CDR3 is CASSFRDTGELFF. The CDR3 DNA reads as TGTGCCAGCAGCTTCAGGGACACCGGGGAGCTGTTTTTT.

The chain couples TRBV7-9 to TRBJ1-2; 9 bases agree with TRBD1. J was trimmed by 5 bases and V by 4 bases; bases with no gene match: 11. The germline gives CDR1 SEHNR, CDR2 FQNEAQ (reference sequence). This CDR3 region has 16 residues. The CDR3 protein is CASSSRDRAAWYGYTF. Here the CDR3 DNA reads TGTGCCAGCAGCTCGCGGGACAGGGCTGCGTGGTATGGCTACACCTTC.

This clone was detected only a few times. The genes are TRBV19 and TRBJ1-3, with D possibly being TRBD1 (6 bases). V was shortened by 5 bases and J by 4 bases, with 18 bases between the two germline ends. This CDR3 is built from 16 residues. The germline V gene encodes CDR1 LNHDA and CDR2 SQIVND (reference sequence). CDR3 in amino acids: CASSSAHRARGNTIYF. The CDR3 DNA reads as TGTGCCAGTAGTTCTGCTCACAGGGCTCGAGGAAACACCATATATTTT.

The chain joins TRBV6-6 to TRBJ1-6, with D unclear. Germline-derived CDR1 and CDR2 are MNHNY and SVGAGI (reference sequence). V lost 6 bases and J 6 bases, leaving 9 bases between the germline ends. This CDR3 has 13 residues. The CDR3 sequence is CASRTLGNSPLHF. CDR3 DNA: TGTGCCAGCAGGACCCTGGGTAATTCACCCCTCCACTTT.

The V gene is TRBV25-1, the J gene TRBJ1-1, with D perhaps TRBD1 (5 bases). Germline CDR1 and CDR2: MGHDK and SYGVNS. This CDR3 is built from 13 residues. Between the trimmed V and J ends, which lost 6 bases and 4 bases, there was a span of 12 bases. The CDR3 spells CASRRGAFTEAFF. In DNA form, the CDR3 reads TGTGCCAGCAGAAGAGGGGCTTTCACTGAAGCTTTCTTT.

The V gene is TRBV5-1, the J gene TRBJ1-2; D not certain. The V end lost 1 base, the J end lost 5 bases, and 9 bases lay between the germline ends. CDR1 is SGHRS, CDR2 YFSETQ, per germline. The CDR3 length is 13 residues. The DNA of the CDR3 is TGCGCCAGCAGCTTGAAGATCGCTTATGGCTACACCTTC. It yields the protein CASSLKIAYGYTF.

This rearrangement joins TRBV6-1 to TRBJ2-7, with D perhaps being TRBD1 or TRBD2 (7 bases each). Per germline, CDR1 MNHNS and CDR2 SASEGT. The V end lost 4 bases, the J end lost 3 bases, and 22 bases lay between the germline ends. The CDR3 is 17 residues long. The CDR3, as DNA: TGTGCCAGCAGTGCCTCAGGGGGGGGAGGGTCCTTCTACGAGCAGTACGTC. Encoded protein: CASSASGGGGSFYEQYV.

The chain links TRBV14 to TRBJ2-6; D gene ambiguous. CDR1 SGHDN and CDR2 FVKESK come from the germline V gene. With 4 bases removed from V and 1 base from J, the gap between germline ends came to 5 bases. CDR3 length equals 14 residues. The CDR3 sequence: CASSLASGANVLTF. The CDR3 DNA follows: TGTGCCAGCAGCCTAGCTTCTGGGGCCAACGTCCTGACTTTC.

CDR3 nucleotides: TGTGCCAGCAACTCCAGGGGTGGGACTGAAGCTTTCTTT. Protein: CASNSRGGTEAFF. The V call is TRBV2, the J call TRBJ1-1; tentatively, D is TRBD1 (6 bases). Germline assignment: CDR1 SNHLY and CDR2 FYNNEI. This CDR3 comprises 13 residues. The V end was cut by 7 bases, the J end by 5 bases, with 14 bases between. The entire variable domain, with the rest obtained from reference TRBV2 and TRBJ1-1, is as follows: EPEVTQTPSHQVTQMGQEVILRCVPISNHLYFYWYRQILGQKVEFLVSFYNNEISEKSEIFDDQFSVERPDGSNFTLKIRSTKLEDSAMYFCASNSRGGTEAFFGQGTRLTVV.

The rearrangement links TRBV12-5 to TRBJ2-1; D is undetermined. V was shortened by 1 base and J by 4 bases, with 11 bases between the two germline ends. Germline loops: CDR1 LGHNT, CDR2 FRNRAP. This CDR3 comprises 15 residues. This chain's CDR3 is CASGLGQNLYNEQFF. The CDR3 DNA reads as TGTGCTAGTGGTTTGGGACAAAACCTTTACAATGAGCAGTTCTTC.

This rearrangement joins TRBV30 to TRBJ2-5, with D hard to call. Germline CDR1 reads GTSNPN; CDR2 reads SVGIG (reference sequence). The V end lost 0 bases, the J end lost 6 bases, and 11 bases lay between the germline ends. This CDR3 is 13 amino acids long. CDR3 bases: TGTGCCTGGAGTGTACCGACGGTTAAGACCCAGTACTTC. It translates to CAWSVPTVKTQYF.

CDR3 in amino acids: CASSQGADSGNTIYF. The CDR3 DNA follows: TGCGCCAGCAGCCAAGGCGCGGACTCTGGAAACACCATATATTTT. The chain is built from TRBV4-1 and TRBJ1-3; no clear D gene. Germline CDR1 MGHRA, CDR2 YSYEKL. The CDR3 contains 15 residues. V was trimmed by 1 base and J by 0 bases, leaving 7 bases between them.

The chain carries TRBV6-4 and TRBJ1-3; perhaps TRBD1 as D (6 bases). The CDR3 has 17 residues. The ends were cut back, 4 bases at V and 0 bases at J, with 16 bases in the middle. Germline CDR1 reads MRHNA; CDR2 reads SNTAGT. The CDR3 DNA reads TGTGCCAGCAGTGGAATACAGGGTTTCCTCTCTGGAAACACCATATATTTT. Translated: CASSGIQGFLSGNTIYF.

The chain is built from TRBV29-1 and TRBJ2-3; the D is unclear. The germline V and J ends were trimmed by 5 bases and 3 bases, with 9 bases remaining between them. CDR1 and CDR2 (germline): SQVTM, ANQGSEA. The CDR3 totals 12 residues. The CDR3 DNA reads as TGCAGCGTTTCGGCAGGAACAGATACGCAGTATTTT. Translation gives CSVSAGTDTQYF.

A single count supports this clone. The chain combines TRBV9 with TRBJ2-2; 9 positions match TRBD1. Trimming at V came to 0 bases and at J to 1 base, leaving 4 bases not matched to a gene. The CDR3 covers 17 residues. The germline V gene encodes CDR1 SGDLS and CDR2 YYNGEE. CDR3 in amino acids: CASSVVRQGGNTGELFF. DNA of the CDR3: TGTGCCAGCAGCGTAGTACGACAGGGGGGGAACACCGGGGAGCTGTTTTTT.